This note documents a single T cell receptor beta chain sequence. The germline CDR1 and CDR2 sequences are LNHNV and YYDKDF (reference sequence). The CDR3 has 13 residues. Trimming removed 5 bases at V and 15 bases at J, with 20 bases between. This study enrolled people aged 18 to 89 from about 26 US geographic areas. This sample is part of a study of blood T cell repertoires in COVID-19. Study-level information: The United States, Italy and Spain provided the acute and convalescent COVID-19 samples. T cells, B-cell-depleted T cells, or PBMCs supplied cDNA or gDNA.

Sequenced by immunoSEQ multiplex PCR; TCRdb stores in-frame clones only, minus some. The sample shows about 200,000 clones, roughly 85% of them seen only once. Sequenced: PBMCs or T cells enriched from blood (not recorded which). This TCR derives from a woman aged 40-49 years with acute COVID-19. The chain combines TRBV15 with TRBJ2-1; tentative D call: TRBD1 (5 bases). The DNA for the CDR3 is TGTGCCACCAGCTTTCTTACAGGAGACTCCCTGTTCTTC. Translated: CATSFLTGDSLFF. Drawing the rest from reference TRBV15 and TRBJ2-1, the complete variable domain is DAMVIQNPRYQVTQFGKPVTLSCSQTLNHNVMYWYQQKSSQAPKLLFHYYDKDFNNEADTPDNFQSRRPNTSFCFLDIRSPGLGDTAMYLCATSFLTGDSLFFGPGTRLTVL.